This entry is about one T cell receptor beta chain. The source of the sample is a study of blood T cell repertoires in COVID-19. In the study overall: COVID-19 samples from acute and convalescent phases originated in the United States, Italy and Spain. T cells, B-cell-depleted T cells, or PBMCs supplied cDNA or gDNA.

The data were produced by immunoSEQ multiplex PCR, yet TCRdb's version contains in-frame clones alone and is incomplete. The table includes some 300,000 clones, nearly 90% detected once. Clinical history as reported by participants underpinned cohort assignment. Exposed volunteers were people who met a COVID-19 case within 2 weeks before study entry. V was clipped by 2 bases and J by 4 bases; unmatched bases: 4. Per the germline V gene, CDR1 is MNHEY and CDR2 is SMNVEV (reference sequence). The CDR3 is 16 amino acids. The sample consisted of PBMCs or T cells enriched from blood (not recorded which). This sequence was found in a woman in her fifties or sixties who had been exposed to COVID-19. The chain carries TRBV27 and TRBJ2-2; TRBD1 matches at 10 bases. Here the CDR3 DNA reads TGTGCCAGCAGTTTAAGGTGGACAGGGGGCACCGGGGAGCTGTTTTTT. Its translation: CASSLRWTGGTGELFF.